A single sample gave rise to the 15 T cell receptor beta chains below, sequenced in a study of neurological immune-mediated disorders (dated by TCRdb to the late 2010s). Libraries were constructed by 5' RACE. Sequencing was carried out with an Illumina HiSeq 2500. TCRdb trimmed the raw reads at Q25, called clones with MiXCR and kept productive beta chains. Merged by CDR3 protein, the rows form single entries marked with the most common genes and DNA. The sample includes approximately 25,000 distinct CDR3 sequences, with 21% observed a single time. The biggest ten clones account for more than 15% of the sample. Specimen: PBMCs. The receptors derive from a woman in her sixties in good health.

On this clonotype itself: A read error may account for a junction end that differs from germline. The chain carries TRBV24-1 and TRBJ1-1; D gene unclear. This CDR3 spans 10 amino acids. CDR1 is KGHDR and CDR2 is SFDVKD in the germline V gene. The CDR3 DNA reads as TGTACCACCAGAGGAAATGACCCTTTCTTT. As protein: CTTRGNDPFF.

The sample holds many counts of this clonotype. CDR3 sequence: CASSCTLDRGRPCTDTQYF. In DNA, the CDR3 is TGTGCCAGCAGCTGCACTTTGGACAGGGGACGACCCTGCACAGATACGCAGTATTTT. The rearrangement uses TRBV5-6 and TRBJ2-3; 9 positions match TRBD1. This CDR3 contains 19 residues. Germline CDR1 SGHDT, CDR2 YYEEEE. The V segment lost 3 bases and the J segment 1 base; nucleotides outside the gene matches: 15.

At least ten counts were recorded for this clonotype. The genes are TRBV15 and TRBJ1-1; D is possibly TRBD1 (6 bases). Germline values: CDR1 LNHNV, CDR2 YYDKDF (reference sequence). V lost 4 bases to trimming and J lost 2 bases, with 14 bases between them. CDR3 length equals 15 residues. This chain's CDR3 is CATSITGQLNTEAFF. CDR3 bases: TGTGCCACCAGCATTACCGGACAGCTCAACACTGAAGCTTTCTTT. Variable domain in full (rest from reference TRBV15 and TRBJ1-1): DAMVIQNPRYQVTQFGKPVTLSCSQTLNHNVMYWYQQKSSQAPKLLFHYYDKDFNNEADTPDNFQSRRPNTSFCFLDIRSPGLGDTAMYLCATSITGQLNTEAFFGQGTRLTVV.

This clonotype has ten or more counts. The rearrangement joins TRBV4-3 to TRBJ1-4, with TRBD1 matching over 8 bases. With 0 bases clipped from V and 10 bases from J, the junction kept 10 bases outside the gene matches. The CDR3 has 16 residues. CDR1 LGHNA and CDR2 YSLEER come from the germline V gene. In DNA, the CDR3 is TGCGCCAGCAGCCAAGATTGGAGGCAGGGGGCTGGAAAACTGTTTTTT. It codes for CASSQDWRQGAGKLFF.

This clonotype was seen more than once but under ten times. The chain recombines TRBV6-6 with TRBJ2-7; D could derive from TRBD1 or TRBD2 (7 bases each). The germline CDR1 and CDR2 sequences are MNHNY and SVGAGI (reference sequence). V was pared by 7 bases and J by 1 base, with 17 bases between. The CDR3 spans 15 residues. The CDR3 spells CASTQGGGISYEQYF. The CDR3 bases are TGTGCCAGCACCCAGGGGGGAGGGATTTCCTACGAGCAGTACTTC.

This clonotype was detected ten times or more. The rearrangement joins TRBV5-1 to TRBJ2-5, with D possibly matching TRBD1 (5 bases). There are 14 residues in the CDR3. V shed 1 base and J shed 1 base, with 8 bases lying between them. Per the germline V gene, CDR1 is SGHRS and CDR2 is YFSETQ. CDR3 DNA: TGCGCCAGCAGCTTGCTGACAGCCCAAGAGACCCAGTACTTC. Translating gives CASSLLTAQETQYF. The variable domain in full, with the rest retrieved from reference TRBV5-1 and TRBJ2-5, is KAGVTQTPRYLIKTRGQQVTLSCSPISGHRSVSWYQQTPGQGLQFLFEYFSETQRNKGNFPGRFSGRQFSNSRSEMNVSTLELGDSALYLCASSLLTAQETQYFGPGTRLLVL.

This clonotype was detected many times. This chain joins TRBV5-1 and TRBJ1-4; possible D gene TRBD1, 5 bases. The germline gives CDR1 SGHRS, CDR2 YFSETQ. This CDR3 spans 14 amino acids. Trimming left V 3 bases short and J 4 bases short, with 10 bases between. CDR3 loop: CASSSGLINEKLFF. The CDR3 DNA sequence: TGCGCCAGCAGCTCGGGACTCATTAATGAAAAACTGTTTTTT.

This clonotype was detected ten times or more. V gene TRBV24-1 combines with J gene TRBJ2-7, with TRBD2 matching 7 bases. CDR3 size: 13 residues. CDR1 is KGHDR and CDR2 is SFDVKD in the germline V gene. The ends lost 4 bases at V and 6 bases at J; junction bases unmatched: 5. In nucleotides, the CDR3 is TGTGCCACCAGTGACGGGGGGAAGAGCGAGCAGTACTTC. This translates into CATSDGGKSEQYF.

This clonotype was observed at least ten times. V gene TRBV5-1 combines with J gene TRBJ2-3; no reliable D call. The germline V gene encodes CDR1 SGHRS and CDR2 YFSETQ. Between the trimmed V and J ends, which lost 4 bases and 2 bases, there was a span of 14 bases. The CDR3 has 15 amino acids. DNA for the CDR3: TGCGCCAGCAGCCTGGGCACGCCTTCCACAGATACGCAGTATTTT. The encoded protein is CASSLGTPSTDTQYF.

This rearrangement joins TRBV29-1 to TRBJ2-6; 7 nucleotides align to TRBD1. The CDR3 is made up of 16 amino acids. The trim removed 1 base at V and 0 bases at J, leaving 3 bases unmatched. Germline V gives CDR1 SQVTM, CDR2 ANQGSEA. The chain's CDR3 is CSVEGDRLSGANVLTF. The CDR3 DNA reads as TGCAGCGTTGAAGGGGACAGACTCTCTGGGGCCAACGTCCTGACTTTC.

This chain connects TRBV4-1 to TRBJ1-3; no reliable D call. Trimming took off 1 base at V and 0 bases at J, with 7 bases between the two ends. The CDR3 sequence is 15 residues long. CDR1 and CDR2 from the germline V gene are MGHRA and YSYEKL. CDR3 coding DNA: TGCGCCAGCAGCCAAGTACGGTCCTCTGGAAACACCATATATTTT. Protein product: CASSQVRSSGNTIYF.

Judged by abundance, this clonotype is medium-sized. The CDR3 DNA reads as TGTGCCAGCTCGGGACAGGGGAACACCGGGGAGCTGTTTTTT. It encodes CASSGQGNTGELFF. The V call is TRBV6-2 or TRBV6-3, the J call TRBJ2-2, with 9 bases aligning to TRBD1. Trimming cost V 8 bases and J 1 base; bases outside gene matches: 2. This CDR3 comprises 14 residues. The V gene's germline CDR1 is MNHEY and CDR2 SVGEGT.

The rearrangement uses TRBV18 and TRBJ2-3; D unclear. Deletions cut 0 bases from V and 2 bases from J, with 3 bases between. Germline V lookup: CDR1 KGHSH, CDR2 LQKENI. The CDR3 has 13 residues. The CDR3 nucleotides are TGTGCCAGCTCACCACCAATCACAGATACGCAGTATTTT. It is translated as CASSPPITDTQYF.

Many counts were recorded for this clonotype. The CDR3 sequence: CASSLEGLAGVMSDTQYF. CDR3 sequence (DNA): TGTGCCAGCAGCTTAGAGGGACTAGCGGGAGTAATGTCAGATACGCAGTATTTT. The chain uses TRBV7-2 and TRBJ2-3; 14 nucleotides match TRBD2. V shed 1 base and J 4 bases; nucleotides not matched to a gene: 7. This CDR3 spans 18 amino acids. From germline, CDR1 is SGHTA and CDR2 FQGNSA.

V usage is TRBV7-8 and J usage is TRBJ2-7, with D maybe TRBD1 (5 bases). CDR3 length: 13 amino acids. In germline, CDR1 is SGHVS, CDR2 FQNEAQ. V was cut by 0 bases and J by 12 bases, with 15 bases left in between. The CDR3 nucleotides read TGTGCCAGCAGCTTAGCGAGACAGACCGACGCGTACTTC. It translates to CASSLARQTDAYF.